The sequence of this T cell receptor (beta chain) was determined in a study of blood T cell repertoires in COVID-19. Study as a whole: Sites in the United States, Italy and Spain provided acute and convalescent COVID-19 samples.

This clone was seen once. Libraries were prepared by immunoSEQ multiplex PCR; TCRdb keeps only in-frame clonotypes and omits some of them. The sample lists 250,000 to 350,000 clones; roughly 80% were seen once. This TCR derives from a human donor with COVID-19, enrolled during active disease. The donor label of this sample is uncertain. Sequencing used peripheral blood.

The CDR3 protein is CASSPLSSGAYNEQFF. The CDR3 nucleotides read TGTGCCAGCAGCCCTCTCTCCTCCGGGGCCTACAATGAGCAGTTCTTC. The chain employs TRBV3-1 (or the pseudogene TRBV3-2) and TRBJ2-1, with D possibly being TRBD2 (5 bases). Between the trimmed V and J ends, which lost 4 bases and 2 bases, there was a span of 15 bases. Germline V gives CDR1 LGHDT, CDR2 YNNKEL (reference sequence). This CDR3 is built from 16 residues.